This TCR beta chain comes out of a study of shared clonotypes between healthy human individuals. The protocol was immunoSEQ multiplex PCR, while the TCRdb copy is restricted to in-frame clones and leaves out a portion. The repertoire consists of approximately 2.3 million clones, with 90% to 95% occurring once and the leading ten covering 0.3% to 0.4%. This clone was observed a handful of times. This CDR3 spans 13 amino acids. Germline CDR1 and CDR2: MDHEN and SYDVKM. The V and J ends lost 5 bases and 0 bases respectively, with 7 bases between them. The chain is built from TRBV28 and TRBJ1-2, with D unclear. Sample: naive CD4+ T cells from PBMCs. Subset defined: CD45RA+ positively selected. The TCR sequence derives from a man younger than 35 in good health. Some clones in this sample may be carry-over from other donors' samples. The CDR3 protein is CASSDWTNYGYTF. As DNA, the CDR3 is TGTGCCAGCAGTGACTGGACTAACTATGGCTACACCTTC.